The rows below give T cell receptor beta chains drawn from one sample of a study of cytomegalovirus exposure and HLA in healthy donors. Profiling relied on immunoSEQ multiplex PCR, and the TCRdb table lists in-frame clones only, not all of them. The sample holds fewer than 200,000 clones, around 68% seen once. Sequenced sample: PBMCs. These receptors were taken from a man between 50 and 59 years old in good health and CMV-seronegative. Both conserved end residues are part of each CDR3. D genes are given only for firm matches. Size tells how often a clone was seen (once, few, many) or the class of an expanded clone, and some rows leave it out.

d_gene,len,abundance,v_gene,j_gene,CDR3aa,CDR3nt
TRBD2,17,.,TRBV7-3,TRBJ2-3,CASSQPTGTSGTDTQYF,TGTGCCAGCAGTCAACCGACCGGGACTAGCGGCACAGATACGCAGTATTTT
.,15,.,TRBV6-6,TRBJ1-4,CASSPEGATNEKLFF,TGTGCCAGCAGTCCGGAGGGAGCAACTAATGAAAAACTGTTTTTT
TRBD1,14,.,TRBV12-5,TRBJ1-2,CASGDERGPYGYTF,TGTGCTAGTGGGGACGAAAGGGGGCCCTATGGCTACACCTTC
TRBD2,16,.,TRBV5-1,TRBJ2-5,CASSVGGAGGQETQYF,TGCGCCAGCAGCGTTGGGGGAGCGGGGGGTCAAGAGACCCAGTACTTC
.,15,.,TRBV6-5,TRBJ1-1,CASSPPGGAYTEAFF,TGTGCCAGCAGTCCGCCTGGGGGGGCTTACACTGAAGCTTTCTTT
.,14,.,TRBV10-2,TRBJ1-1,CASSEQGINTEAFF,TGCGCCAGCAGTGAGCAGGGTATAAACACTGAAGCTTTCTTT
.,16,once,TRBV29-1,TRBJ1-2,CSVEGGVIPRPYGYTF,TGCAGCGTTGAGGGAGGGGTTATACCCAGGCCGTATGGCTACACCTTC
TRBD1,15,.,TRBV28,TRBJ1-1,CASSFRGTGATEAFF,TGTGCCAGCAGTTTCAGAGGGACAGGGGCCACTGAAGCTTTCTTT
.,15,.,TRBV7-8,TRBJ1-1,CASSLAQLAGTEAFF,TGTGCCAGCAGCTTAGCACAACTGGCGGGCACTGAAGCTTTCTTT
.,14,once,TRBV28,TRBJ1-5,CATAGQGQVGPQHF,TGTGCCACAGCGGGTCAAGGCCAGGTGGGGCCCCAGCATTTT
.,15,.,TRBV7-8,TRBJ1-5,CASSRDRLNGQPQHF,TGTGCCAGCAGTCGAGACAGACTGAATGGCCAGCCCCAGCATTTT
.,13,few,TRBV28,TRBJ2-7,CASSLPGDYEQYF,TGTGCCAGCAGTTTGCCAGGGGACTACGAGCAGTACTTC
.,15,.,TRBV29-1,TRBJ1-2,CSVVTPTGFNYGYTF,TGCAGCGTTGTCACCCCCACAGGGTTTAACTATGGCTACACCTTC
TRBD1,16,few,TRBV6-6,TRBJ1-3,CASKNMGQGAGNTIYF,TGTGCCAGCAAAAACATGGGACAGGGGGCTGGAAACACCATATATTTT
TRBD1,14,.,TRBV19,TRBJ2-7,CASSERQGIYEQYF,TGTGCCAGTAGTGAGAGACAGGGTATTTACGAGCAGTACTTC
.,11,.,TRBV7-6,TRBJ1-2,CASSNNYGYTF,TGTGCCAGCAGCAACAATTATGGCTACACCTTC
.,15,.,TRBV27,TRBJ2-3,CASSFRTGYTDTQYF,TGTGCCAGCAGTTTTAGAACGGGATACACAGATACGCAGTATTTT
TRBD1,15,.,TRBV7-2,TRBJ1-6,CASSETGSYNSPLHF,TGTGCCAGCAGCGAGACAGGGTCTTATAATTCACCCCTCCACTTT
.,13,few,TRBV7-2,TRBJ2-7,CASSTMASYEQYF,TGTGCCAGCAGCACCATGGCCAGCTACGAGCAGTACTTC
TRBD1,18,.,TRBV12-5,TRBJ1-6,CASGSSRDRGRSTQPLHF,TGTGCTAGTGGCTCGAGCCGGGACAGGGGGCGATCAACCCAACCCCTCCACTTT
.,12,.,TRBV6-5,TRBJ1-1,CASKQPNTEAFF,TGTGCCAGCAAACAGCCGAACACTGAAGCTTTCTTT
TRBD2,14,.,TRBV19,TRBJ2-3,CASVGTAGKDTQYF,TGTGCCAGTGTCGGTACAGCGGGGAAAGATACGCAGTATTTT
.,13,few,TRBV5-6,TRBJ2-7,CASSEDSYYEQYF,TGTGCCAGCAGCGAGGACAGTTACTACGAGCAGTACTTC
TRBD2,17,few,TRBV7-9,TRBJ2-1,CASSLGGGWGSLTEQFF,TGTGCCAGCAGCTTAGGGGGGGGGTGGGGGTCCCTCACTGAGCAGTTCTTC
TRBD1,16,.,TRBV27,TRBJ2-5,CASSLFGTGGLETQYF,TGTGCCAGCAGTTTATTCGGGACAGGGGGGCTGGAGACCCAGTACTTC
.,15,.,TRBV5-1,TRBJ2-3,CASSLQGPSEDTQYF,TGCGCCAGCAGCTTACAGGGGCCTAGCGAGGATACGCAGTATTTT
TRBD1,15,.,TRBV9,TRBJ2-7,CASSVNRGASYEQYF,TGTGCCAGCAGCGTGAACAGGGGGGCTTCCTACGAGCAGTACTTC
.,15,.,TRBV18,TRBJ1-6,CASSPVVQGYSPLHF,TGTGCCAGCTCACCAGTGGTACAGGGATATTCACCCCTCCACTTT
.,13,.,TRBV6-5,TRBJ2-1,CASSTGWLDEQFF,TGTGCCAGCAGCACAGGGTGGCTTGATGAGCAGTTCTTC
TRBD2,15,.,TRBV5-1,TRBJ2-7,CASSVTSGVDYEQYF,TGCGCCAGCAGCGTGACTAGCGGGGTTGACTACGAGCAGTACTTC
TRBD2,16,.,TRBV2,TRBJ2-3,CASSPTGGLSTDTQYF,TGTGCCAGCAGCCCCACGGGAGGGCTCAGCACAGATACGCAGTATTTT
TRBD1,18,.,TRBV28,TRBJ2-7,CASGLGASGTGSADEQYF,TGTGCCAGCGGCCTAGGAGCTTCCGGGACAGGGTCTGCCGACGAGCAGTACTTC
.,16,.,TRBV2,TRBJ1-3,CASSVILQETGNTIYF,TGTGCCAGCAGTGTAATCTTACAGGAGACTGGAAACACCATATATTTT
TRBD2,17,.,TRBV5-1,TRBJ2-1,CASSSGLAGVTYNEQFF,TGCGCCAGCAGCTCAGGACTAGCGGGGGTTACCTACAATGAGCAGTTCTTC
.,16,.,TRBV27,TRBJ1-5,CASSLLPPISNQPQHF,TGTGCCAGCAGTTTACTTCCACCTATTAGCAATCAGCCCCAGCATTTT
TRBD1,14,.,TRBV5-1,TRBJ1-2,CASSRSPTGDGYTF,TGCGCCAGCAGCCGTAGCCCAACAGGGGACGGCTACACCTTC
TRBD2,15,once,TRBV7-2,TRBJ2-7,CASSARLAGVNEQYF,TGTGCCAGCAGCGCGAGACTAGCGGGGGTCAACGAGCAGTACTTC
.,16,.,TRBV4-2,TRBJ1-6,CASSQVASSYNSPLHF,TGTGCCAGCAGCCAAGTCGCGAGCTCCTATAATTCACCCCTCCACTTT
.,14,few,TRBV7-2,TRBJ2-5,CASSQWGVTKTQYF,TGTGCCAGCAGCCAATGGGGGGTTACGAAGACCCAGTACTTC
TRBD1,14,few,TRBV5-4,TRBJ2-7,CASSPTGATYEQYF,TGTGCCAGCAGCCCGACAGGGGCCACCTACGAGCAGTACTTC
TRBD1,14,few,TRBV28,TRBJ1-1,CASSPTGLNTEAFF,TGTGCCAGCAGCCCGACAGGGCTGAACACTGAAGCTTTCTTT
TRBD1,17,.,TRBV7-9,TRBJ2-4,CASSLTGQGPSKNIQYF,TGTGCCAGCAGCTTAACGGGACAGGGACCCTCCAAAAACATTCAGTACTTC
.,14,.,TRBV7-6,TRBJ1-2,CASSLTAKADGYTF,TGTGCCAGCAGCCTTACGGCCAAGGCGGATGGCTACACCTTC
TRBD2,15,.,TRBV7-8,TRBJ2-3,CASSLGLAGGGTQYF,TGTGCCAGCAGCTTGGGACTAGCGGGGGGAGGTACGCAGTATTTT
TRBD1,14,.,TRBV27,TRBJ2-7,CASSSTAQGYEQYF,TGTGCCAGCAGTTCTACCGCACAGGGGTACGAGCAGTACTTC
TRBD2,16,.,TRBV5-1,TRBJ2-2,CASSPTSGGNTGELFF,TGCGCCAGCAGCCCGACGAGCGGGGGCAACACCGGGGAGCTGTTTTTT